What follows are 32 T cell receptor beta chains derived from one specimen sequenced in a study of T cells in localized non-small cell lung cancer. The protocol was immunoSEQ multiplex PCR, while the TCRdb copy is restricted to in-frame clones and leaves out a portion. Counted here are 20,000 to 25,000 clones, 85% to 90% occurring once; the ten biggest clones make up 13%. Here the sequenced sample was peripheral blood, taken before any cancer treatment. These receptors were obtained from a male donor aged 60 or older with stage I lung adenocarcinoma.

V is TRBV2 and J is TRBJ1-1, with TRBD1 as a possible D gene (5 bases). This CDR3 is built from 15 residues. Trimming pared 3 bases from V and 4 bases from J, leaving 15 bases between. CDR1 SNHLY and CDR2 FYNNEI come from the germline V gene. The CDR3 region is CASSETWGVGTEAFF. As DNA, the CDR3 is TGTGCCAGCAGTGAGACTTGGGGGGTCGGCACTGAAGCTTTCTTT.

This clone has just one count. The chain employs TRBV4-3 and TRBJ1-4, with 7 bases fitting TRBD1. Losses at the gene ends were 4 bases for V and 4 bases for J; bases not matched to a gene: 6. The CDR3 is made up of 15 amino acids. CDR1 is LGHNA and CDR2 is YSLEER in the germline V gene. The CDR3 spells CASSPDRAGNEKLFF. For the CDR3, the DNA is TGCGCCAGCAGCCCCGACAGGGCCGGTAATGAAAAACTGTTTTTT.

The chain is built from TRBV5-4 and TRBJ2-1; perhaps TRBD1 as D (7 bases). The CDR3 totals 14 residues. CDR1 and CDR2 (germline): SGHNT, YYREEE (reference sequence). Trimming removed 1 base from V and 7 bases from J, with 12 bases in between. This CDR3 reads CASSLQGGGNEQFF. For the CDR3, the DNA is TGTGCCAGCAGCTTGCAGGGGGGAGGAAATGAGCAGTTCTTC.

The genes are TRBV11-1 and TRBJ1-1; D is unclear. Germline loops: CDR1 SGHAT, CDR2 FQDESV (reference sequence). The CDR3 is 13 amino acids. Deletions cut 3 bases from V and 5 bases from J, with 10 bases between. CDR3 protein: CASSLVGTTEAFF. The CDR3 DNA follows: TGTGCCAGCAGCTTGGTAGGTACGACTGAAGCTTTCTTT.

The CDR3 sequence is CASSVLTGELFF. The CDR3 nucleotides are TGTGCCAGCAGTGTCCTAACCGGGGAGCTGTTTTTT. The rearrangement joins TRBV2 to TRBJ2-2; no clear D. CDR1 and CDR2 from the germline V gene are SNHLY and FYNNEI. This CDR3 has 12 residues. Trimming stripped 4 bases from V and 5 bases from J, with 5 bases between. Full variable domain (rest looked up from reference TRBV2 and TRBJ2-2): EPEVTQTPSHQVTQMGQEVILRCVPISNHLYFYWYRQILGQKVEFLVSFYNNEISEKSEIFDDQFSVERPDGSNFTLKIRSTKLEDSAMYFCASSVLTGELFFGEGSRLTVL.

The genes are TRBV2 and TRBJ2-1; D is possibly TRBD2 (5 bases). The CDR3 covers 13 residues. Germline V gives CDR1 SNHLY, CDR2 FYNNEI. V dropped 6 bases and J dropped 7 bases, with 13 bases sitting between them. For the CDR3, the DNA is TGTGCCAGCAGGGATGGCGAGCGGAATGAGCAGTTCTTC. Amino acids: CASRDGERNEQFF.

The genes are TRBV9 and TRBJ2-7, with 7 bases matching TRBD1. There are 16 residues in the CDR3. Per the germline V gene, CDR1 is SGDLS and CDR2 is YYNGEE. Trimming at V came to 3 bases and at J to 1 base, leaving 10 bases not matched to a gene. This chain's CDR3 is CASSGGGRQGSYEQYF. The CDR3 DNA reads TGTGCCAGCAGCGGAGGGGGTCGACAGGGATCCTACGAGCAGTACTTC.

This chain joins TRBV27 and TRBJ1-1, with D unresolved. Deletions cut 3 bases from V and 1 base from J, with 9 bases between. Germline V lookup: CDR1 MNHEY, CDR2 SMNVEV (reference sequence). The CDR3 consists of 14 residues. CDR3 DNA sequence: TGTGCCAGCAGTTTCCGCGGGTGGAACACTGAAGCTTTCTTT. Translating gives CASSFRGWNTEAFF.

In regard to this clone: At the DNA level, this CDR3 is encoded by other sequences in the same sample as well. This chain links TRBV7-9 with TRBJ2-7, with TRBD2 as a possible D gene (5 bases). Per germline, CDR1 SEHNR and CDR2 FQNEAQ (reference sequence). This CDR3 is 12 amino acids long. Trimming left V 2 bases short and J 4 bases short, with 6 bases between. CDR3 protein: CASSLSGYEQYF. In nucleotides, the CDR3 is TGTGCCAGCAGCTTATCGGGGTACGAGCAGTACTTC. The full variable domain, rest sourced from reference TRBV7-9 and TRBJ2-7, is DTGVSQNPRHKITKRGQNVTFRCDPISEHNRLYWYRQTLGQGPEFLTYFQNEAQLEKSRLLSDRFSAERPKGSFSTLEIQRTEQGDSAMYLCASSLSGYEQYFGPGTRLTVT.

This chain connects TRBV29-1 to TRBJ1-2, with D hard to call. Germline V CDR1 and CDR2: SQVTM, ANQGSEA. This CDR3 region has 13 residues. Trimming pared 4 bases from V and 4 bases from J, leaving 13 bases between. CDR3 DNA: TGCAGCGTTGCAGAAGGCGGCCTCTATGGCTACACCTTC. Amino acid sequence: CSVAEGGLYGYTF.

The chain has TRBV5-4 and TRBJ1-6; tentative D call: TRBD1 (5 bases). The CDR3 sequence is 15 residues long. The V gene's germline CDR1 is SGHNT and CDR2 YYREEE (reference sequence). Between the trimmed V and J ends, which lost 4 bases and 6 bases, there was a span of 14 bases. In nucleotides, the CDR3 is TGTGCCAGCAGCAATATCCGGGACTTTAATTCACCCCTCCACTTT. Amino acids: CASSNIRDFNSPLHF.

The V gene is TRBV4-3, the J gene TRBJ1-2; D call uncertain. V gave up 1 base and J gave up 1 base, with 13 bases separating them. The CDR3 runs 16 residues. The V gene's germline CDR1 is LGHNA and CDR2 YSLEER. The CDR3 sequence: CASSQVADFFNYGYTF. CDR3 nucleotides: TGCGCCAGCAGCCAAGTGGCAGACTTCTTTAACTATGGCTACACCTTC.

V and J are TRBV9 and TRBJ2-3; no clear D gene. The CDR3 loop spans 15 amino acids. CDR1 is SGDLS, CDR2 YYNGEE, per germline. V gave up 1 base and J gave up 0 bases, with 9 bases separating them. CDR3 sequence: CASSVMAASTDTQYF. The CDR3 DNA reads TGTGCCAGCAGCGTAATGGCGGCTAGCACAGATACGCAGTATTTT. Using reference TRBV9 and TRBJ2-3 for the parts outside the CDR3, the full variable domain is DSGVTQTPKHLITATGQRVTLRCSPRSGDLSVYWYQQSLDQGLQFLIQYYNGEERAKGNILERFSAQQFPDLHSELNLSSLELGDSALYFCASSVMAASTDTQYFGPGTRLTVL.

The gene calls are TRBV27 and TRBJ2-5; D gene ambiguous. Germline V gives CDR1 MNHEY, CDR2 SMNVEV (reference sequence). The CDR3 runs to 14 residues. V shed 3 bases and J shed 3 bases, with 11 bases lying between them. The CDR3 is CASSFSRKEETQYF. The CDR3 nucleotides read TGTGCCAGCAGTTTCTCCAGGAAGGAAGAGACCCAGTACTTC.

CDR3 nucleotide sequence: TGTGCCATCTCGGGGGCAGAGAACACAGATACGCAGTATTTT. Protein sequence: CAISGAENTDTQYF. This rearrangement joins TRBV7-9 to TRBJ2-3; D is perhaps TRBD1 or TRBD2 (6 bases each). The CDR3 extends over 14 amino acids. The germline V and J ends were trimmed by 10 bases and 2 bases, with 16 bases remaining between them. Germline V gene lookup returns CDR1 SEHNR and CDR2 FQNEAQ (reference sequence). The whole variable domain, filled in from reference TRBV7-9 and TRBJ2-3, reads DTGVSQNPRHKITKRGQNVTFRCDPISEHNRLYWYRQTLGQGPEFLTYFQNEAQLEKSRLLSDRFSAERPKGSFSTLEIQRTEQGDSAMYLCAISGAENTDTQYFGPGTRLTVL.

The chain has TRBV7-9 and TRBJ2-7, with TRBD1 matching 8 bases. Per germline, CDR1 SEHNR and CDR2 FQNEAQ (reference sequence). The CDR3 sequence is 16 residues long. V lost 1 base to trimming and J lost 2 bases; unmatched junction nucleotides: 7. The CDR3 DNA reads TGTGCCAGCAGCTTAGGTCAGGGGACAGGCACCTACGAGCAGTACTTC. Protein sequence: CASSLGQGTGTYEQYF.

CDR3 coding DNA: TGTGCCAGTACCCCCGGGACAGGGGGCAGGAATGAGCAGTTCTTC. It codes for CASTPGTGGRNEQFF. The V and J genes are TRBV19 and TRBJ2-1, with TRBD1 matching 12 bases. J was trimmed by 7 bases and V by 7 bases; bases with no gene match: 8. Germline V gene data show CDR1 as LNHDA and CDR2 as SQIVND (reference sequence). There are 15 residues in the CDR3.

This rearrangement joins TRBV7-6 to TRBJ2-2; possibly TRBD1 for D (5 bases). The germline CDR1 and CDR2 sequences are SGHVS and FNYEAQ. Trimming took 2 bases from V and 5 from J, leaving 12 bases between them. This CDR3 has 15 residues. Here the CDR3 reads CASSLSGARTGELFF. DNA of the CDR3: TGTGCCAGCAGCTTAAGTGGGGCCAGGACCGGGGAGCTGTTTTTT.

The chain joins TRBV5-5 to TRBJ2-2, with 11 bases fitting TRBD1. Germline CDR1 SGHKS, CDR2 YYEKEE (reference sequence). This CDR3 comprises 15 residues. V lost 4 bases to trimming and J lost 5 bases; unmatched junction nucleotides: 4. The CDR3 DNA sequence: TGTGCCAGCAGCCGGGACAGGGGGTATACCGGGGAGCTGTTTTTT. Translation: CASSRDRGYTGELFF.

The V gene is TRBV6-4, the J gene TRBJ2-1, with 11 bases lining up with TRBD2. V shed 6 bases and J 4 bases; nucleotides not matched to a gene: 5. The CDR3 is made up of 15 amino acids. Germline assignment: CDR1 MRHNA and CDR2 SNTAGT. CDR3 protein: CASRETSGAYNEQFF. CDR3 sequence (DNA): TGTGCCAGCAGGGAGACTAGCGGGGCTTACAATGAGCAGTTCTTC.

CDR3 bases: TGTGCCAGCAGTTATATTCCAGGGTTTTCCGAGCAGTACTTC. Translation: CASSYIPGFSEQYF. J is TRBJ2-7 and V is TRBV6-5; D might be TRBD1 (5 bases). V lost 3 bases, J lost 6 bases, and 15 bases lay in between. Germline CDR1 and CDR2: MNHEY and SVGAGI. There are 14 residues in the CDR3.

The V gene is TRBV6-4, the J gene TRBJ2-6; D remains unclear. The CDR3 runs 16 residues. V was pared by 0 bases and J by 0 bases, with 6 bases between. CDR1 and CDR2 from the germline V gene are MRHNA and SNTAGT. The CDR3: CASSDSLSSGANVLTF. CDR3 DNA sequence: TGTGCCAGCAGTGACTCGCTGAGCTCTGGGGCCAACGTCCTGACTTTC.

J is TRBJ2-7 and V is TRBV13; a weak D match, TRBD1 (6 bases). The CDR3 totals 13 residues. The ends were cut back, 1 base at V and 6 bases at J, with 10 bases in the middle. Germline V gene data show CDR1 as PRHDT and CDR2 as FYEKMQ (reference sequence). The CDR3 nucleotides are TGTGCCAGCAGCTTAGTTCAGGGGTTCGAGCAGTACTTC. It translates to CASSLVQGFEQYF.

The chain uses TRBV27 and TRBJ2-3; 7 bases align to TRBD2. V shed 2 bases and J 8 bases; nucleotides not matched to a gene: 7. The CDR3 length is 14 residues. Germline CDR1 and CDR2: MNHEY and SMNVEV (reference sequence). DNA of the CDR3: TGTGCCAGCAGTTTAAACGGGGGGAAGGGTACGCAGTATTTT. As protein: CASSLNGGKGTQYF.

The rearrangement uses TRBV11-2 and TRBJ1-4; D is uncertain. This CDR3 is 17 amino acids long. V was trimmed by 1 base and J by 1 base, leaving 13 bases between them. The germline CDR1 and CDR2 sequences are SGHAT and FQNNGV. Here the CDR3 DNA reads TGTGCCAGCAGCTTAGCGGGCAGCTTTCTAACTAATGAAAAACTGTTTTTT. Protein sequence: CASSLAGSFLTNEKLFF. Together with reference TRBV11-2 and TRBJ1-4, the CDR3 gives the full variable domain: EAGVAQSPRYKIIEKRQSVAFWCNPISGHATLYWYQQILGQGPKLLIQFQNNGVVDDSQLPKDRFSAERLKGVDSTLKIQPAKLEDSAVYLCASSLAGSFLTNEKLFFGSGTQLSVL.

The rearrangement links TRBV5-4 to TRBJ1-1, with 8 bases aligning to TRBD1. J was trimmed by 4 bases and V by 4 bases; bases with no gene match: 9. This CDR3 has 15 residues. Germline V gives CDR1 SGHNT, CDR2 YYREEE (reference sequence). CDR3 sequence: CASSADRAPVTEAFF. For the CDR3, the DNA is TGTGCCAGCAGCGCGGACAGGGCCCCTGTCACTGAAGCTTTCTTT.

V usage is TRBV7-9 and J usage is TRBJ2-5; D possibly corresponds to TRBD1 (5 bases). The CDR3 loop spans 14 amino acids. V lost 1 base and J 0 bases, leaving 6 bases between the germline ends. The germline gives CDR1 SEHNR, CDR2 FQNEAQ (reference sequence). The CDR3 here is CASSLVQDQETQYF. In DNA, the CDR3 is TGTGCCAGCAGCTTAGTACAGGACCAAGAGACCCAGTACTTC.

This sequence joins TRBV5-1 and TRBJ1-1, with 7 bases lining up with TRBD1. The CDR3 sequence is 14 residues long. Germline CDR1 SGHRS, CDR2 YFSETQ. The J segment lost 1 base and the V segment lost 5 bases, leaving 5 bases of the junction unmatched. The CDR3 here is CASSRDSGNTEAFF. As DNA, the CDR3 is TGCGCCAGCAGTCGGGACAGTGGGAACACTGAAGCTTTCTTT.

The rearrangement joins TRBV10-1 to TRBJ2-7; possibly TRBD2 for D (5 bases). Trimming removed 5 bases at V and 2 bases at J, with 10 bases between. From germline, CDR1 is WNHNN and CDR2 SYGVQD (reference sequence). The CDR3 length is 13 residues. Written as DNA, the CDR3 is TGCGCCAGCAGTCCGGCCGGGACCTACGAGCAGTACTTC. It yields the protein CASSPAGTYEQYF.

The genes are TRBV5-4 and TRBJ2-3, with D perhaps matching TRBD2 (7 bases). Between the trimmed V and J ends, which lost 1 base and 0 bases, there was a span of 12 bases. The CDR3 length is 16 residues. The V gene's germline CDR1 is SGHNT and CDR2 YYREEE (reference sequence). CDR3 sequence: CASSLTRGASTDTQYF. DNA for the CDR3: TGTGCCAGCAGCTTGACCCGGGGGGCTAGCACAGATACGCAGTATTTT.

The chain joins TRBV28 to TRBJ1-5; no clear D. V lost 8 bases and J lost 1, with 3 bases in between. Germline-derived CDR1 and CDR2 are MDHEN and SYDVKM. The CDR3 runs to 11 residues. The CDR3 loop reads CASGSNQPQHF. In nucleotides, the CDR3 is TGTGCCAGCGGGAGCAATCAGCCCCAGCATTTT.

The count of this clone is one. V gene TRBV7-8 combines with J gene TRBJ2-2; D possibly corresponds to TRBD2 (6 bases). The CDR3 is 15 residues long. Germline V gives CDR1 SGHVS, CDR2 FQNEAQ. V lost 1 base to trimming and J lost 6 bases, with 12 bases between them. This CDR3 is CASSLGDLGSGELFF. In DNA form, the CDR3 reads TGTGCCAGCAGCTTAGGGGACTTGGGGTCCGGGGAGCTGTTTTTT.